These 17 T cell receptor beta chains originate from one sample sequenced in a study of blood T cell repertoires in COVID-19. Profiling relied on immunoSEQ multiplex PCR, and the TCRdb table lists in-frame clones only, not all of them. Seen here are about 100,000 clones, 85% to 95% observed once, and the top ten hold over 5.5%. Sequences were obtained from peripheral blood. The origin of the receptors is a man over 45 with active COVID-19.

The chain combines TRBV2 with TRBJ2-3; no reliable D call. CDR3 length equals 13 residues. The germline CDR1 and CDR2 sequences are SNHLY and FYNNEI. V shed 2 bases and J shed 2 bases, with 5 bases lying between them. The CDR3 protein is CASSELATDTQYF. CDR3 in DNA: TGTGCCAGCAGTGAATTGGCCACAGATACGCAGTATTTT.

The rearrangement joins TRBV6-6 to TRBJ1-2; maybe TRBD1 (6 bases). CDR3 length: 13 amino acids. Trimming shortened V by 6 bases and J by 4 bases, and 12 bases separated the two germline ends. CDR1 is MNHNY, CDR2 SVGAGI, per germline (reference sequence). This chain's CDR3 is CASSPGTIYGYTF. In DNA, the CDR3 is TGTGCCAGCAGCCCAGGGACAATCTATGGCTACACCTTC.

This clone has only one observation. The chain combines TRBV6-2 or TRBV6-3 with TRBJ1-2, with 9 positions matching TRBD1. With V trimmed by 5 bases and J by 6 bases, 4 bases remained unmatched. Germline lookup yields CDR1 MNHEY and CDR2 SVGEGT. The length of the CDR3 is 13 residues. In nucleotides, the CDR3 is TGTGCCAGCAGTAATCGGGACAGGGATGGCTACACCTTC. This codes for CASSNRDRDGYTF.

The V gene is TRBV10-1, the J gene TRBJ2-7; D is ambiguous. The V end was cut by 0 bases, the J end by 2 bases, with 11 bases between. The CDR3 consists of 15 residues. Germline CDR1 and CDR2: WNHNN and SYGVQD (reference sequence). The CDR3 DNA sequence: TGCGCCAGCAGTGAGTCGACTTACAATGCCTACGAGCAGTACTTC. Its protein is CASSESTYNAYEQYF.

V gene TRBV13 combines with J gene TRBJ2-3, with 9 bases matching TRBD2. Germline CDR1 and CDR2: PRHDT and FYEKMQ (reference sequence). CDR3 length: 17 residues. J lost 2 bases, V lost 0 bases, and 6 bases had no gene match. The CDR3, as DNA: TGTGCCAGCAGCTTAGGCCGGAGCGGGAGGCCCACAGATACGCAGTATTTT. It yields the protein CASSLGRSGRPTDTQYF.

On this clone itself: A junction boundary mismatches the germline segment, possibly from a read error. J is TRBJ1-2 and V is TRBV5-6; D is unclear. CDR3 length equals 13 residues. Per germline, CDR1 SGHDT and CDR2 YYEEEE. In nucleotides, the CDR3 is TGTGCCAGCAGCCTCAAACCAGCGGGCTCATCGTCCTTC. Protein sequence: CASSLKPAGSSSF.

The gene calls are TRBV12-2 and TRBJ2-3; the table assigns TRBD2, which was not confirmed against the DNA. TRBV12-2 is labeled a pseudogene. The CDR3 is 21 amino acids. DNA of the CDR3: TGTGCAAGTCGGGATATAGCGGGAGGGCCAAGATCCCCCCCAAGCACAGATACGCAGTATTTT. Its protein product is CASRDIAGGPRSPPSTDTQYF.

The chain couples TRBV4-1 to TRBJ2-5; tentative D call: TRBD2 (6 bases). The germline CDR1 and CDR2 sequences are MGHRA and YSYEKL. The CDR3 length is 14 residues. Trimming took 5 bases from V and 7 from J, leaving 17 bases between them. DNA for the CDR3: TGCGCCAGCAGCGCCAGACTCGCCGGGGGGACCCAGTACTTC. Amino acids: CASSARLAGGTQYF.

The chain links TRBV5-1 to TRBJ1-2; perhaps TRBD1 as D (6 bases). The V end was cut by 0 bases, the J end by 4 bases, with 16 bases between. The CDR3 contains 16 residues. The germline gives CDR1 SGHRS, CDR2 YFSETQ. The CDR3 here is CASSLVTPRGTYGYTF. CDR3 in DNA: TGCGCCAGCAGCTTGGTAACGCCCAGGGGCACCTATGGCTACACCTTC.

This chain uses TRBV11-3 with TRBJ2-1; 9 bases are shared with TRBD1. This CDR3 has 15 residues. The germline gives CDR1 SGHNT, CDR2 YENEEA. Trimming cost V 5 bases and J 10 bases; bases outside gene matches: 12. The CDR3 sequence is CASSSRDRDGGEQFF. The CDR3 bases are TGTGCCAGCAGCAGCCGGGACAGGGACGGGGGGGAGCAGTTCTTC. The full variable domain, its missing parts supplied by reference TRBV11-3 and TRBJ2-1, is EAGVVQSPRYKIIEKKQPVAFWCNPISGHNTLYWYLQNLGQGPELLIRYENEEAVDDSQLPKDRFSAERLKGVDSTLKIQPAELGDSAVYLCASSSRDRDGGEQFFGPGTRLTVL.

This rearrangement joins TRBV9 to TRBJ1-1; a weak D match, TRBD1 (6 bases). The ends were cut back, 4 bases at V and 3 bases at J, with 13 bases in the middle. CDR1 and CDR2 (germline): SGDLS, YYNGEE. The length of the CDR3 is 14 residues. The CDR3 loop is CASSPMGQYTEAFF. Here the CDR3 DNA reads TGTGCCAGCAGCCCAATGGGACAATACACTGAAGCTTTCTTT.

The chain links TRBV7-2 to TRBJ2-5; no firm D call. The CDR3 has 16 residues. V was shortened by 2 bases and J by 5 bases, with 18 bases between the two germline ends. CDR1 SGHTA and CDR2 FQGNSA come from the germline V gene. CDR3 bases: TGTGCCAGCAGCTTAAGTCCGGGTAACCCCCCCGAGACCCAGTACTTC. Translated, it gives CASSLSPGNPPETQYF.

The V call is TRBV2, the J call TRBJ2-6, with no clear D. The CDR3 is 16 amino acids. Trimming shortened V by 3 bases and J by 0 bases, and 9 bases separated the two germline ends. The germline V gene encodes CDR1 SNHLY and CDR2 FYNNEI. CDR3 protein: CASSEGRFSGANVLTF. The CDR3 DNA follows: TGTGCCAGCAGTGAGGGCCGCTTCTCTGGGGCCAACGTCCTGACTTTC.

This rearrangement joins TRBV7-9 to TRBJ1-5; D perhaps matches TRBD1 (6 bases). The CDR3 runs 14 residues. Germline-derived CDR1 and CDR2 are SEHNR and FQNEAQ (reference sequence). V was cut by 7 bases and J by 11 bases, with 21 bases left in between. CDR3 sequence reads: CASTSDRSLGAQHF. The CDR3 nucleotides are TGTGCCAGCACTTCAGACAGGTCACTCGGGGCCCAGCATTTT.

This CDR3 reads CASSLGRAGEQYF. CDR3 coding DNA: TGTGCCAGCAGCTTAGGCAGGGCCGGCGAGCAGTACTTC. This chain joins TRBV7-8 and TRBJ2-7; tentative D call: TRBD1 (5 bases). This CDR3 contains 13 residues. Trimming pared 1 base from V and 6 bases from J, leaving 10 bases between. The germline V gene encodes CDR1 SGHVS and CDR2 FQNEAQ.

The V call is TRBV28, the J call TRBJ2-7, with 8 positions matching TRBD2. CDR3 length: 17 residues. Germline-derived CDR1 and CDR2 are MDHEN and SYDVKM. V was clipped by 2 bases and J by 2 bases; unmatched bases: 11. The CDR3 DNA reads TGTGCCAGCAGTTTACCCTTTCGCGTCGGGGGGGCCTACGAGCAGTACTTC. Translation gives CASSLPFRVGGAYEQYF.

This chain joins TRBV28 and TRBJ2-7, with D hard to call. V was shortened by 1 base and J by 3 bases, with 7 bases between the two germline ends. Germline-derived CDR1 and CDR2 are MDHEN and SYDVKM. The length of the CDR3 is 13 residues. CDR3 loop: CASSLSGRYEQYF. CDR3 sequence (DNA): TGTGCCAGCAGTTTATCCGGTCGCTACGAGCAGTACTTC.